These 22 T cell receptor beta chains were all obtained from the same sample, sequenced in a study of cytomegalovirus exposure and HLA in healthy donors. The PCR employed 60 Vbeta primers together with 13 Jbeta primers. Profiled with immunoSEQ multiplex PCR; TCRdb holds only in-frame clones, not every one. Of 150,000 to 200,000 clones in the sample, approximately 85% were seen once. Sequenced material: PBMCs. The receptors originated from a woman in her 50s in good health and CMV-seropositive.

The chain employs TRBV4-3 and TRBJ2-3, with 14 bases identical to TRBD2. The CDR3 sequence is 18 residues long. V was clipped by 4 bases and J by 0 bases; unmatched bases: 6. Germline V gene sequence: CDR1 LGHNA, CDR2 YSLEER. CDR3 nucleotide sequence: TGCGCCAGCAGCCGGGGGACTAGCGGGGGTCCTAGCACAGATACGCAGTATTTT. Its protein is CASSRGTSGGPSTDTQYF.

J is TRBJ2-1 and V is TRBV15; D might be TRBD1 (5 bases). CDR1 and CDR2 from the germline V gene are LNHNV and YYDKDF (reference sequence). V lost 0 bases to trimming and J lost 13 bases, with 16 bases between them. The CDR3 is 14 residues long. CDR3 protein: CATSRDQNRRQQFF. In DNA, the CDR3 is TGTGCCACCAGCAGAGATCAAAACAGGCGCCAACAGTTCTTC.

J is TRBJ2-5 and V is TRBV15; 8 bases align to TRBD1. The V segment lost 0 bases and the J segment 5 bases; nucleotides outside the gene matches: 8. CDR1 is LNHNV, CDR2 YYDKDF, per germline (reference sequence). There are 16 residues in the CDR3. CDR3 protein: CATSRDAAGGWETQYF. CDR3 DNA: TGTGCCACCAGCAGAGATGCCGCAGGGGGCTGGGAGACCCAGTACTTC.

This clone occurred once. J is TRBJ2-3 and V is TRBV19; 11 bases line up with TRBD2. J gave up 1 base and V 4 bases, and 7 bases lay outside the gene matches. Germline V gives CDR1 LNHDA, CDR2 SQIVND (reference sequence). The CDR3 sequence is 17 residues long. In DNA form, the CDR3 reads TGTGCCAGTAGTACTAGCGGGAGGACCCGGGGCACAGATACGCAGTATTTT. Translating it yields CASSTSGRTRGTDTQYF.

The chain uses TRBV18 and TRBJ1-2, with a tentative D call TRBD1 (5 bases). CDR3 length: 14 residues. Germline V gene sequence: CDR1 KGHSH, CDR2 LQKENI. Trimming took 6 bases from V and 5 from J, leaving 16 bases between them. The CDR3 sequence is CASSTGGVGYGYTF. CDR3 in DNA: TGTGCCAGCTCCACAGGAGGGGTCGGGTATGGCTACACCTTC.

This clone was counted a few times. CDR3 sequence (DNA): TGTGCCAGCAGCGGAGGAGCGACCCCCTACGAGCAGTACTTC. The encoded protein is CASSGGATPYEQYF. The chain couples TRBV11-3 to TRBJ2-7; the D gene is possibly TRBD2 (5 bases). The CDR3 consists of 14 residues. V was shortened by 5 bases and J by 2 bases, with 13 bases between the two germline ends. Germline CDR1 SGHNT, CDR2 YENEEA.

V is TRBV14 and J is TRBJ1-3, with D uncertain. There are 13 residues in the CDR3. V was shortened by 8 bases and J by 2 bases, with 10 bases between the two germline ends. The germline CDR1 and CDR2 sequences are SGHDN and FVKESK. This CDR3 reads CASRRGTGNTIYF. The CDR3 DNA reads TGTGCCAGCCGGCGGGGTACTGGAAACACCATATATTTT.

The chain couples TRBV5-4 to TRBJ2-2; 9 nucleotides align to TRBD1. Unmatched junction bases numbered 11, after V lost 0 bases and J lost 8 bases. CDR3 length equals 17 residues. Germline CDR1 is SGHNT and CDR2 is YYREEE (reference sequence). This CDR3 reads CASSLVRQGVNRGELFF. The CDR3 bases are TGTGCCAGCAGCTTGGTTCGACAGGGGGTGAATAGGGGGGAGCTGTTTTTT.

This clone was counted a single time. CDR3 loop: CASSAQDQETQYF. The CDR3 nucleotides read TGTGCCAGCAGCGCGCAGGACCAAGAGACCCAGTACTTC. The rearrangement joins TRBV5-8 to TRBJ2-5; D call uncertain. The CDR3 length is 13 residues. Germline V CDR1 and CDR2: SGHTS, YDEGEE. Trimming shortened V by 4 bases and J by 0 bases, and 7 bases separated the two germline ends.

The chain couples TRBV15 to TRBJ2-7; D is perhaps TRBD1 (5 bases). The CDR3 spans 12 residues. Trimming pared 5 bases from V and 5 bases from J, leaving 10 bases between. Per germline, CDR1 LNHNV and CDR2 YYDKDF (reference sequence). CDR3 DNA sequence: TGTGCCACCAGCCGGCAGGGTGACGAGCAGTACTTC. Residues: CATSRQGDEQYF.

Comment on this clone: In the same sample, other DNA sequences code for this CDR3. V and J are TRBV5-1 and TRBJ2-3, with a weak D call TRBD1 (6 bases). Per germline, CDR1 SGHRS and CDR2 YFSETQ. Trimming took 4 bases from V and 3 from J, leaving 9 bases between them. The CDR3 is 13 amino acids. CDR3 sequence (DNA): TGCGCCAGCAGCCCGGGGACAACAGATACGCAGTATTTT. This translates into CASSPGTTDTQYF.

This CDR3 is CASRTSGSVVETQYF. DNA for the CDR3: TGTGCCAGTAGGACTAGCGGGAGTGTAGTGGAGACCCAGTACTTC. V and J are TRBV28 and TRBJ2-5, with TRBD2 matching 13 bases. The germline CDR1 and CDR2 sequences are MDHEN and SYDVKM. The CDR3 is 15 residues long. Trimming at V came to 9 bases and at J to 5 bases, leaving 9 bases not matched to a gene.

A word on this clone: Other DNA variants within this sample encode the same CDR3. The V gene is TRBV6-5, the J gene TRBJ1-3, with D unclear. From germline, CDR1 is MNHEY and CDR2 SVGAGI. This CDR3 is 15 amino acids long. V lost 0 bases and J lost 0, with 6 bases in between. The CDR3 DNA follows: TGTGCCAGCAGTTACTCCTCCTCCTCTGGAAACACCATATATTTT. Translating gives CASSYSSSSGNTIYF.

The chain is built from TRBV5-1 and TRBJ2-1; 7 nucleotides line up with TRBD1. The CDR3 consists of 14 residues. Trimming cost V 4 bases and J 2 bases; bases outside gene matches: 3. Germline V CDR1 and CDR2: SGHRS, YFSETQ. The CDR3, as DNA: TGCGCCAGCAGCCCGACAGGGACCTACAATGAGCAGTTCTTC. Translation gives CASSPTGTYNEQFF. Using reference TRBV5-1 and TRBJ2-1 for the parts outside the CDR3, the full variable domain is KAGVTQTPRYLIKTRGQQVTLSCSPISGHRSVSWYQQTPGQGLQFLFEYFSETQRNKGNFPGRFSGRQFSNSRSEMNVSTLELGDSALYLCASSPTGTYNEQFFGPGTRLTVL.

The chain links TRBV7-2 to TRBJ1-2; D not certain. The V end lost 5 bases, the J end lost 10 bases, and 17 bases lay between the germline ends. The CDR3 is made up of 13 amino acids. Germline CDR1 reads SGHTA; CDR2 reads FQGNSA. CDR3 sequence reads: CASSPGEDMAYTF. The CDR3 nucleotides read TGTGCCAGCAGCCCGGGAGAGGATATGGCCTACACCTTC.

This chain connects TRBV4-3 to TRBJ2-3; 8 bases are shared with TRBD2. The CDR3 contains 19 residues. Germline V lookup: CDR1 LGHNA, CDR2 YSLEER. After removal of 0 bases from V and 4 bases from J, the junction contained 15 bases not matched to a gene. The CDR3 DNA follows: TGCGCCAGCAGCCAAGACATCGGGTTGCGCGGGGGGCTCGCAGATACGCAGTATTTT. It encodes CASSQDIGLRGGLADTQYF.

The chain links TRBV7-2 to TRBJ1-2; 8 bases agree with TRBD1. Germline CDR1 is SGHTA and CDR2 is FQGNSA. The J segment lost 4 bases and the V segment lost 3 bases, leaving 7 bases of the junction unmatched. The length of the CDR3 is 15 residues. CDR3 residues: CASSLDTGGTYGYTF. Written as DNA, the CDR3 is TGTGCCAGCAGCTTGGATACAGGGGGAACCTATGGCTACACCTTC.

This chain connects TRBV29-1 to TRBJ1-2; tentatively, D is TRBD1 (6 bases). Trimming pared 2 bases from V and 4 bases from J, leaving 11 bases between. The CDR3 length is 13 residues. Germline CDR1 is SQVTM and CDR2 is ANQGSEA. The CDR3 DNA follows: TGCAGCGTTGAACGACAGGATACCTATGGCTACACCTTC. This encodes CSVERQDTYGYTF.

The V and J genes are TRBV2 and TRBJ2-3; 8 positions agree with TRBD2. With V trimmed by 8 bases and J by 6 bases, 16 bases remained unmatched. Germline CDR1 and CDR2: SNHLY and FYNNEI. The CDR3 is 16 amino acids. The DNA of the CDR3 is TGTGCCAGCGGCGGGGCCCCACACGGGGGGGCGGATACGCAGTATTTT. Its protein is CASGGAPHGGADTQYF. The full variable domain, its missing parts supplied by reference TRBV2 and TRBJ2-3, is EPEVTQTPSHQVTQMGQEVILRCVPISNHLYFYWYRQILGQKVEFLVSFYNNEISEKSEIFDDQFSVERPDGSNFTLKIRSTKLEDSAMYFCASGGAPHGGADTQYFGPGTRLTVL.

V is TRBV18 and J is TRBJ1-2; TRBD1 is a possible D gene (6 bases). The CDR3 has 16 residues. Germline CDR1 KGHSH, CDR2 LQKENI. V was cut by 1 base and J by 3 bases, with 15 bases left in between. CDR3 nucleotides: TGTGCCAGCTCACCACTTGAGAGTGCAGGGGACTATGGCTACACCTTC. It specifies CASSPLESAGDYGYTF.

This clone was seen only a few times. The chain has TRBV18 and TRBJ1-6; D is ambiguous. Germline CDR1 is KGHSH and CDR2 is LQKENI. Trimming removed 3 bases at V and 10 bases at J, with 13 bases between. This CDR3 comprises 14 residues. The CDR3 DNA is TGTGCCAGCTCACCCGCAGCTTTCGGGTCACCCCTCCACTTT. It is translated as CASSPAAFGSPLHF.

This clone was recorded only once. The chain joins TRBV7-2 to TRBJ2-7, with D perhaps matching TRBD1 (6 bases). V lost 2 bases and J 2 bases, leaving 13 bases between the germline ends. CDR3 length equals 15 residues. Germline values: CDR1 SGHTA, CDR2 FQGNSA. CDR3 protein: CASSLNQGRTYEQYF. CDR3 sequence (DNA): TGTGCCAGCAGCTTAAACCAGGGGCGGACCTACGAGCAGTACTTC.